The T cell receptor (beta chain) under discussion was sequenced for a study of human T cells and chemical hapten exposure. As for the study in general: The variation in per-sample TCR yields arose mainly from small differences in pooled library volumes. Findings and limits, study-wide: The number of TCRs above 1 in 1000 frequency did not change after DPC sensitization.

As to time point: patch test 1, 2 weeks after DPC sensitization. Treatment indicated: therapeutic diphenylcyclopropenone sensitization with weekly scalp DPC. Before extraction, the whole blood was not fractionated, and total RNA was taken from it. TCRdb called the RACE reads again in MiXCR, with one record for every CDR3 protein. The sample lists some 77,000 distinct CDR3 sequences, 10% occurring once. This clonotype came up a few times. What it recognizes is unknown. The CDR3 runs to 15 residues. CDR1 and CDR2 from the germline V gene are MNHEY and SMNVEV (reference sequence). The ends were cut back, 6 bases at V and 4 bases at J, with 18 bases in the middle.

The sample was whole blood, taken in connection with sensitization to the hapten diphenylcyclopropenone (DPC). The chain is built from TRBV27 and TRBJ1-1; weak D call: TRBD1 (5 bases). The receptor comes from a woman between 50 and 59 years old with alopecia areata. Some clones in this sample may be carry-over from other donors' samples. CDR3 sequence: CASRTGRRGITEAFF. CDR3 bases: TGTGCCAGCAGAACGGGACGCCGGGGGATCACTGAAGCTTTCTTT.